Below, 5 T cell receptor beta chains from the same sample are listed, as sequenced in a study of CD8 T cells in Susac syndrome. After extraction with the RNeasy kit, roughly 0.45 to 1 ug of the RNA was reverse transcribed using random hexamers. TCRdb reanalysed the immunoSEQ multiplex PCR reads using MiXCR and keeps one entry per CDR3 protein. The sample carries around 130,000 distinct CDR3 sequences, around 96% recorded once. Sequencing used CD4+ T cells from PBMCs. The receptors come from a human donor with multiple sclerosis.

The chain couples TRBV20-1 to TRBJ1-4; 9 nucleotides agree with TRBD1. Germline lookup yields CDR1 DFQATT and CDR2 SNEGSKA (reference sequence). The length of the CDR3 is 13 residues. Germline trimming cut 5 bases from V and 7 bases from J; bases unmatched to any gene: 5. The chain's CDR3 is CSAPDRGSEKLFF. The CDR3 nucleotides read TGCAGTGCTCCTGACAGGGGGAGTGAAAAACTGTTTTTT.

The rearrangement links TRBV20-1 to TRBJ2-1; D may be TRBD1 (7 bases). The germline CDR1 and CDR2 sequences are DFQATT and SNEGSKA (reference sequence). The length of the CDR3 is 12 residues. V dropped 4 bases and J dropped 6 bases, with 10 bases sitting between them. This CDR3 is CSATGGLNEQFF. The DNA of the CDR3 is TGCAGTGCTACAGGGGGGCTCAATGAGCAGTTCTTC.

The V call is TRBV30, the J call TRBJ2-7; D perhaps matches TRBD2 (7 bases). The CDR3 totals 14 residues. The germline CDR1 and CDR2 sequences are GTSNPN and SVGIG (reference sequence). V was pared by 5 bases and J by 2 bases, with 16 bases between. The CDR3 region has the DNA TGTGCCTGGCTCCCCTGGCGGGGGCCCTACGAGCAGTACTTC. Translating it yields CAWLPWRGPYEQYF. Based on the CDR3 plus reference TRBV30 and TRBJ2-7, the full variable domain is SQTIHQWPATLVQPVGSPLSLECTVEGTSNPNLYWYRQAAGRGLQLLFYSVGIGQISSEVPQNLSASRPQDRQFILSSKKLLLSDSGFYLCAWLPWRGPYEQYFGPGTRLTVT.

DNA of the CDR3: TGTGCCAGCAGCTCCCCCGGGGGTAGCGGGGGGCCAGATACGCAGTATTTT. It specifies CASSSPGGSGGPDTQYF. The rearrangement uses TRBV7-8 and TRBJ2-3; 10 nucleotides align to TRBD2. The CDR3 is 17 residues long. The germline V gene has CDR1 SGHVS and CDR2 FQNEAQ. The V gene end was trimmed by 4 bases and the J gene end by 4 bases; junction bases not matched to a gene: 11.

The chain uses TRBV24-1 and TRBJ2-1, with 11 nucleotides matching TRBD1. The length of the CDR3 is 19 residues. The germline CDR1 and CDR2 sequences are KGHDR and SFDVKD. Losses at the gene ends were 3 bases for V and 0 bases for J; bases not matched to a gene: 9. CDR3: CATSDRTGGYPSSYNEQFF. The CDR3 DNA is TGTGCCACCAGTGATCGGACAGGGGGCTATCCAAGCTCCTACAATGAGCAGTTCTTC.